The rows below give T cell receptor beta chains drawn from one sample of a study of CD8 T cells in Susac syndrome. TCRdb analysed the immunoSEQ multiplex PCR reads with MiXCR anew, one entry per CDR3 protein. The table shows more than 95,000 distinct CDR3 sequences, with 90% to 95% occurring only once. The sequencing sample was made of CD8+ T cells from PBMCs. These receptors were obtained from a human donor with Susac syndrome. CDR3s include the opening cysteine and the closing phenylalanine or tryptophan. A D gene is named only where the DNA matches it firmly. Only some rows state a clone size, as once, few, many or a class for expanded clones.

>TRBV2|-|TRBJ2-3|-
CASSVIGSENTDTQYF
TGTGCCAGCAGTGTAATAGGGAGCGAGAACACAGATACGCAGTATTTT
>TRBV4-2|-|TRBJ2-7|-
CASSPSSASYEQYF
TGTGCCAGCAGCCCCTCGTCAGCAAGCTACGAGCAGTACTTC
>TRBV20-1|TRBD1|TRBJ1-1|once
CSAIRPGQLNTEAFF
TGCAGTGCTATTAGACCGGGACAGCTGAACACTGAAGCTTTCTTT
>TRBV29-1|-|TRBJ1-1|-
CSVGVGGMTGGFMNTEAFF
TGCAGCGTTGGAGTGGGGGGAATGACGGGGGGTTTTATGAACACTGAAGCTTTCTTT
>TRBV7-3|TRBD2|TRBJ2-3|-
CASSLRRGGSTDTQYF
TGTGCCAGCAGCTTACGGCGGGGGGGAAGCACAGATACGCAGTATTTT
>TRBV27|TRBD1|TRBJ2-7|-
CASSAGTGFYEQYF
TGTGCCAGCAGTGCCGGGACAGGGTTCTACGAGCAGTACTTC
>TRBV4-3|TRBD2|TRBJ2-3|-
CASSQEGAGGRDTQYF
TGCGCCAGCAGCCAAGAAGGAGCGGGAGGGCGGGATACGCAGTATTTT
>TRBV6-4|TRBD2|TRBJ2-3|-
CASSAGTSGSDTQYF
TGTGCCAGCAGTGCCGGGACTAGCGGATCAGATACGCAGTATTTT
>TRBV9|TRBD1|TRBJ1-5|-
CASSSGQGQPQHF
TGTGCCAGCAGCTCGGGACAGGGACAGCCCCAGCATTTT
>TRBV27|TRBD2|TRBJ2-7|-
CASSEEGLAGSYEQYF
TGTGCCAGCAGTGAGGAGGGACTAGCGGGATCCTACGAGCAGTACTTC
>TRBV6-1|TRBD1|TRBJ2-6|-
CASSPLPQGALLGANVLTF
TGTGCCAGCAGTCCGCTCCCACAGGGGGCGCTTTTGGGGGCCAACGTCCTGACTTTC
>TRBV6-5|TRBD1|TRBJ2-7|-
CASSYWDRAEQYF
TGTGCCAGCAGTTACTGGGACAGGGCCGAGCAGTACTTC
>TRBV13|-|TRBJ2-3|-
CASSLGGAGTDTQYF
TGTGCCAGCAGCTTAGGCGGCGCGGGCACAGATACGCAGTATTTT
>TRBV3-1|-|TRBJ2-5|-
CASSQGRDSQETQYF
TGTGCCAGCAGCCAAGGCCGGGACTCACAAGAGACCCAGTACTTC
>TRBV12-3/TRBV12-4|-|TRBJ1-1|-
CASSFWGRTEAFF
TGTGCCAGCAGTTTTTGGGGGCGGACTGAAGCTTTCTTT
>TRBV7-9|-|TRBJ1-1|-
CASSLWQGKITEAFF
TGTGCCAGCAGCTTATGGCAGGGAAAAATCACTGAAGCTTTCTTT
>TRBV20-1|TRBD1|TRBJ1-5|-
CSARTGSNQPQHF
TGCAGTGCTAGGACAGGGAGCAATCAGCCCCAGCATTTT
>TRBV20-1|-|TRBJ1-1|-
CSASDSIGQLNTEAFF
TGCAGTGCTAGCGACAGCATAGGACAGTTGAACACTGAAGCTTTCTTT
>TRBV6-2/TRBV6-3|-|TRBJ1-1|-
CASSYSQNTEAFF
TGTGCCAGCAGTTACAGCCAGAACACTGAAGCTTTCTTT
>TRBV4-1|TRBD2|TRBJ2-1|-
CASSQGLAGDRDHEQFF
TGCGCCAGCAGCCAAGGCCTAGCGGGAGATCGGGACCATGAGCAGTTCTTC
>TRBV12-3/TRBV12-4|-|TRBJ2-1|-
CASSLVGESNEQFF
TGTGCCAGCAGTTTAGTAGGAGAATCCAATGAGCAGTTCTTC
>TRBV5-1|-|TRBJ1-4|-
CASSWRTDTNEKLFF
TGCGCCAGCAGCTGGCGGACAGATACTAATGAAAAACTGTTTTTT
>TRBV15|-|TRBJ2-6|-
CATSRDGGSGANVLTF
TGTGCCACCAGCAGAGATGGCGGCTCTGGGGCCAACGTCCTGACTTTC
>TRBV5-1|-|TRBJ2-1|few
CASSLASLLYNEQFF
TGCGCCAGCAGCTTAGCTAGCCTTCTATACAATGAGCAGTTCTTC
>TRBV9|TRBD2|TRBJ2-3|once
CASSSSRGVPTATQYF
TGTGCCAGCAGCTCCTCACGGGGGGTCCCCACAGCTACGCAGTATTTT
>TRBV5-1|-|TRBJ2-7|-
CASSGGIIYEQYF
TGCGCCAGCAGCGGAGGAATTATATACGAGCAGTACTTC
>TRBV7-9|-|TRBJ2-7|-
CASSSNRSHEQYF
TGTGCCAGCAGCTCCAACAGGTCCCACGAGCAGTACTTC
>TRBV7-6|-|TRBJ1-1|-
CASSLGGVGYTEAFF
TGTGCCAGCAGCTTAGGGGGGGTAGGGTACACTGAAGCTTTCTTT
>TRBV2|-|TRBJ1-1|-
CASIGDSAEAFF
TGTGCCAGCATTGGGGACTCAGCTGAAGCTTTCTTT
>TRBV25-1|-|TRBJ2-5|-
CASRDLQETQYF
TGTGCCAGCCGGGACCTTCAAGAGACCCAGTACTTC
>TRBV4-3|-|TRBJ1-2|-
CASSQDETEYNYGYTF
TGCGCCAGCAGCCAAGATGAGACAGAGTACAACTATGGCTACACCTTC
>TRBV27|-|TRBJ2-1|few
CASSLAGPYNEQFF
TGTGCCAGCAGTTTAGCGGGGCCCTACAATGAGCAGTTCTTC
>TRBV9|-|TRBJ1-5|once
CASSGGYSNQPQHF
TGTGCCAGCAGCGGGGGGTATAGCAATCAGCCCCAGCATTTT
>TRBV27|-|TRBJ1-1|-
CASGWGDTEAFF
TGTGCCAGCGGTTGGGGGGACACTGAAGCTTTCTTT
>TRBV9|TRBD1|TRBJ1-5|-
CASSATGDSNQPQHF
TGTGCCAGCAGCGCAACAGGGGATAGCAATCAGCCCCAGCATTTT
>TRBV2|TRBD2|TRBJ2-2|once
CASSTTSGSIPGELFF
TGTGCCAGCAGTACGACTAGCGGGAGTATCCCCGGGGAGCTGTTTTTT
>TRBV12-3/TRBV12-4|-|TRBJ2-7|-
CASAGLAKSYEQYF
TGTGCCAGCGCAGGGCTAGCGAAATCCTACGAGCAGTACTTC
>TRBV20-1|TRBD2|TRBJ2-5|few
CSARVGLASETQYF
TGCAGTGCTAGAGTGGGACTAGCATCGGAGACCCAGTACTTC
>TRBV30|-|TRBJ2-7|-
CAWSVNSWTRYEQYF
TGTGCCTGGAGTGTGAACAGTTGGACTCGCTACGAGCAGTACTTC
>TRBV19|-|TRBJ2-1|-
CASSLARFGSYNEQFF
TGTGCCAGTAGTCTAGCAAGATTCGGCTCCTACAATGAGCAGTTCTTC
>TRBV27|-|TRBJ1-1|-
CASLETGSTEAFF
TGTGCCAGCTTAGAGACAGGTTCCACTGAAGCTTTCTTT
>TRBV12-3/TRBV12-4|-|TRBJ2-7|-
CASSSDRIGGEQYF
TGTGCCAGCAGTTCCGACCGAATAGGTGGCGAGCAGTACTTC
>TRBV30|-|TRBJ1-2|-
CAWTAGLYGYTF
TGTGCCTGGACTGCGGGCCTCTATGGCTACACCTTC
>TRBV11-2|-|TRBJ2-3|-
CASSGATDTQYF
TGTGCCAGCAGCGGGGCCACAGATACGCAGTATTTT
>TRBV6-1|TRBD2|TRBJ2-1|-
CASSQSPAGGRGEQFF
TGTGCCAGCAGTCAGTCTCCGGCGGGGGGGAGGGGTGAGCAGTTCTTC
>TRBV7-6|TRBD2|TRBJ2-5|-
CASSLQLAGGLETQYF
TGTGCCAGCAGCTTACAGTTAGCGGGGGGGCTTGAGACCCAGTACTTC
>TRBV12-3/TRBV12-4|-|TRBJ1-2|-
CASSPEQSPYGYTF
TGTGCCAGCAGTCCAGAACAGAGCCCCTATGGCTACACCTTC
>TRBV5-6|-|TRBJ2-7|-
CASSSYPGPSYEQYF
TGTGCCAGCAGCTCATACCCGGGACCGAGTTACGAGCAGTACTTC
>TRBV20-1|-|TRBJ2-5|-
CSASKRGHQETQYF
TGCAGTGCTAGTAAGAGGGGACACCAAGAGACCCAGTACTTC
>TRBV4-2|-|TRBJ2-5|-
CASSQALARRETQYF
TGTGCCAGCAGCCAAGCCCTAGCCAGGAGGGAGACCCAGTACTTC
>TRBV16|-|TRBJ1-2|-
CASSQLAGGANYGYTF
TGTGCCAGCAGCCAACTTGCGGGGGGAGCTAACTATGGCTACACCTTC
>TRBV29-1|-|TRBJ2-3|-
CSIVGAADTQYF
TGCAGCATAGTGGGGGCGGCAGATACGCAGTATTTT
>TRBV4-3|-|TRBJ2-1|-
CASSQEWISSYNEQFF
TGCGCCAGCAGCCAAGAGTGGATCAGCTCCTACAATGAGCAGTTCTTC
>TRBV4-1|-|TRBJ2-4|-
CASSQDLQRQGNIQYF
TGCGCCAGCAGCCAAGACTTGCAGCGGCAGGGGAACATTCAGTACTTC